Listed here are 5 T cell receptor beta chains from one sample, sequenced in a study of CD8+ T cells in alopecia areata. Extracted RNA was reverse transcribed, and the resulting cDNA served as sequencing template. Using immunoSEQ multiplex PCR, the repertoire was profiled, and TCRdb retains in-frame clones only, with some absent. The sample has 70,000 to 95,000 clones; roughly half are singletons. Sequencing input: NKG2D-high CD8+ T cells sorted from blood. The receptors were sampled from a human donor with alopecia areata.

This clone was observed once. The rearrangement joins TRBV5-6 to TRBJ2-3; D remains unclear. Germline CDR1 SGHDT, CDR2 YYEEEE. V was trimmed by 3 bases and J by 2 bases, leaving 7 bases between them. The CDR3 runs 13 residues. The CDR3 DNA reads as TGTGCCAGCAGCTGGGCCCCCACAGATACGCAGTATTTT. Its protein is CASSWAPTDTQYF.

This clone was seen only once. V and J are TRBV5-1 and TRBJ2-7; possible D gene TRBD2, 5 bases. This CDR3 spans 11 amino acids. V lost 2 bases and J lost 7, with 7 bases in between. The germline V gene has CDR1 SGHRS and CDR2 YFSETQ. The CDR3 nucleotides are TGCGCCAGCAGCTTATCGGGGGAGCAGTACTTC. This encodes CASSLSGEQYF.

The table lists this clone with a few counts. The V call is TRBV27, the J call TRBJ2-3; a possible D gene is TRBD2 (6 bases). Germline V CDR1 and CDR2: MNHEY, SMNVEV (reference sequence). V dropped 6 bases and J dropped 3 bases, with 13 bases sitting between them. The CDR3 is 14 residues long. The CDR3 coding sequence is TGTGCCAGCAGCCTGGTGCGGGAAACAGATACGCAGTATTTT. This codes for CASSLVRETDTQYF.

This chain connects TRBV28 to TRBJ2-6, with 8 bases lining up with TRBD2. After removal of 6 bases from V and 0 bases from J, the junction contained 4 bases not matched to a gene. The germline CDR1 and CDR2 sequences are MDHEN and SYDVKM. This CDR3 spans 16 amino acids. The CDR3, as DNA: TGTGCCAGCAGGTTTAGCGGGGTCTCTGGGGCCAACGTCCTGACTTTC. Its translation is CASRFSGVSGANVLTF.

The chain combines TRBV6-5 with TRBJ2-3; D possibly uses TRBD1 or TRBD2 (5 bases each). The V end lost 0 bases, the J end lost 2 bases, and 6 bases lay between the germline ends. Germline V gene lookup returns CDR1 MNHEY and CDR2 SVGAGI. The CDR3 runs to 14 residues. CDR3 nucleotide sequence: TGTGCCAGCAGTTACTCTGGGACCACAGATACGCAGTATTTT. Protein: CASSYSGTTDTQYF.